The TCR beta chain under discussion was sequenced for a study of T-cell reconstitution after alpha-beta-depleted transplantation in children. Study-level points and caveats: Diversity of TCRbeta at day 60 was high in some patients, arising from surviving recipient T cells and thymic progenitors. Several hundred expanded graft clones reportedly supplied alpha-beta T cells about two months after transplant. Counts and diversity of T cells one year after transplant came mostly from newly produced T cells.

The CDR3 has 15 residues. Germline trimming cut 1 base from V and 3 bases from J; bases unmatched to any gene: 4. Germline loops: CDR1 SGHRS, CDR2 YFSETQ. This sample's TCRbeta library carried unique molecular identifier barcodes. Each CDR3 protein is one row after TCRdb ran MiXCR on the PCR reads. Of approximately 190,000 distinct CDR3 sequences listed, roughly 8.3% are singletons. This clonotype was picked up many times. No antigen is known for it. The receptor comes from a male patient aged 2-15 years who had a stem cell transplant for acute myeloid leukemia, so the T cells may come from the graft donor. The sequenced sample was PBMCs, mostly from graft donor cells, obtained 360 days after TCRalphabeta/CD19-depleted stem cell transplant. The chain combines TRBV5-1 with TRBJ2-3, with TRBD1 matching over 8 bases. The DNA of the CDR3 is TGCGCCAGCAGCTTGAGGACAGGGAGAACAGATACGCAGTATTTT. Translation gives CASSLRTGRTDTQYF.